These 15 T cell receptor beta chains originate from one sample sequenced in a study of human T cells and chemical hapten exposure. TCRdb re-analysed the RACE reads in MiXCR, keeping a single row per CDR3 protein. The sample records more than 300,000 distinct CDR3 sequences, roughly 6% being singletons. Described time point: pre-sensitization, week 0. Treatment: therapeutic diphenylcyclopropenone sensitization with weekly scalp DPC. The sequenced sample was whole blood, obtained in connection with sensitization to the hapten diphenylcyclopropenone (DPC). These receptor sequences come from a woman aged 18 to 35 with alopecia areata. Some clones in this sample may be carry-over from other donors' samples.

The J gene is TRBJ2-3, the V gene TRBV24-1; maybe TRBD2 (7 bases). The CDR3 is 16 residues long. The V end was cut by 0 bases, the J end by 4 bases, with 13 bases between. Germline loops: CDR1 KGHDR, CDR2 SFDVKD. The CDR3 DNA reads TGTGCCACCAGTGATTTGGGGAGGGGGGCCTCAGATACGCAGTATTTT. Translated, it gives CATSDLGRGASDTQYF.

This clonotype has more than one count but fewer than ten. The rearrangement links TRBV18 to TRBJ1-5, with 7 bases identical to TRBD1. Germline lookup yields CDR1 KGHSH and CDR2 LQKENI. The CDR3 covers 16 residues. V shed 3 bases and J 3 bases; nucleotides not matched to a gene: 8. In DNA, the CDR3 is TGTGCCAGCTCACCTTCTCAGGGGGGACTCAATCAGCCCCAGCATTTT. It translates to CASSPSQGGLNQPQHF.

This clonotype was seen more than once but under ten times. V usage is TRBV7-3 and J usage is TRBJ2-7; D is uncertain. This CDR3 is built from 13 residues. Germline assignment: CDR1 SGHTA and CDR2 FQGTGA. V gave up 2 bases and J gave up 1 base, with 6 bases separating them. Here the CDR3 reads CASSLQVSYEQYF. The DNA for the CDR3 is TGTGCCAGCAGCTTACAGGTTTCCTACGAGCAGTACTTC.

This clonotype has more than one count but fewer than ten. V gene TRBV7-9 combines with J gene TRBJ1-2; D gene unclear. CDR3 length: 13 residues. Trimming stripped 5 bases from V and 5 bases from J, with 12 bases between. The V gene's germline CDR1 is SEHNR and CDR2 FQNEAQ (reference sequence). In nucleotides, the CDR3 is TGTGCCAGCAGCGGCTCACGACCGTATGGCTACACCTTC. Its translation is CASSGSRPYGYTF.

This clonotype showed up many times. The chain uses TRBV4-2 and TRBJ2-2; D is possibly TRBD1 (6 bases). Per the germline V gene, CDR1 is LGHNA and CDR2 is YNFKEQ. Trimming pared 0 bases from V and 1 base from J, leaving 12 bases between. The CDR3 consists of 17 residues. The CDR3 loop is CASSQDPRGGNTGELFF. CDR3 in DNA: TGTGCCAGCAGCCAAGATCCGAGAGGGGGGAACACCGGGGAGCTGTTTTTT.

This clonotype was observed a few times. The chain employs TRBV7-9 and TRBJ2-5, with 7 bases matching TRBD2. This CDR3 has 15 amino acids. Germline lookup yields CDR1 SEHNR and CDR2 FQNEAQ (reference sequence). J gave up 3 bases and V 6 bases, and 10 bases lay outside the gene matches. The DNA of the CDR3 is TGTGCCAGCAGTTTTGTCGCACGGGGGGAAGAGACCCAGTACTTC. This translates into CASSFVARGEETQYF.

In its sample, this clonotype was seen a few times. As DNA, the CDR3 is TGTGCCAGCAGCCAGTACCGGGGCCCCCTTACTGGGGCCAACGTCCTGACTTTC. Its protein product is CASSQYRGPLTGANVLTF. The chain employs TRBV14 and TRBJ2-6; D is tentatively TRBD1 or TRBD2 (5 bases each). This CDR3 region has 18 residues. V lost 3 bases and J lost 2, with 17 bases in between. Per the germline V gene, CDR1 is SGHDN and CDR2 is FVKESK.

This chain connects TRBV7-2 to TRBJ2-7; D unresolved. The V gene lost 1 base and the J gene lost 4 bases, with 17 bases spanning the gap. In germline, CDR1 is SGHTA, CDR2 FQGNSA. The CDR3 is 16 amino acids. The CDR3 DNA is TGTGCCAGCAGCTTAGACTTGGAGTCTGGTCGGTACGAGCAGTACTTC. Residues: CASSLDLESGRYEQYF. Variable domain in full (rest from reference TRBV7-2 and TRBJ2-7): GAGVSQSPSNKVTEKGKDVELRCDPISGHTALYWYRQSLGQGLEFLIYFQGNSAPDKSGLPSDRFSAERTGGSVSTLTIQRTQQEDSAVYLCASSLDLESGRYEQYFGPGTRLTVT.

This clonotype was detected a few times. Here the CDR3 reads CASSEGAFGVTDTQYF. The CDR3 nucleotides read TGCGCCAGCAGCGAAGGGGCTTTCGGGGTCACAGATACGCAGTATTTT. The gene calls are TRBV5-1 and TRBJ2-3; the D gene could be TRBD1 or TRBD2 (5 bases each). The CDR3 spans 16 residues. Per the germline V gene, CDR1 is SGHRS and CDR2 is YFSETQ. With 4 bases removed from V and 2 bases from J, the gap between germline ends came to 17 bases.

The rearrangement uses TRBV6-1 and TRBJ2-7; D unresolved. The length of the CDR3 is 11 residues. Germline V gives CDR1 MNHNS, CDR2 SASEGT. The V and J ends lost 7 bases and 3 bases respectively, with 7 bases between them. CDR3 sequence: CASTDYYEQYF. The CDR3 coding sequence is TGTGCCAGCACAGATTACTACGAGCAGTACTTC.

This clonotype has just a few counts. CDR3 protein: CASREMSGDTQYF. In DNA form, the CDR3 reads TGTGCCAGCAGGGAGATGTCTGGAGATACGCAGTATTTT. The chain has TRBV7-2 and TRBJ2-3; D not resolved. The ends were cut back, 6 bases at V and 5 bases at J, with 12 bases in the middle. The CDR3 is made up of 13 amino acids. Per the germline V gene, CDR1 is SGHTA and CDR2 is FQGNSA.

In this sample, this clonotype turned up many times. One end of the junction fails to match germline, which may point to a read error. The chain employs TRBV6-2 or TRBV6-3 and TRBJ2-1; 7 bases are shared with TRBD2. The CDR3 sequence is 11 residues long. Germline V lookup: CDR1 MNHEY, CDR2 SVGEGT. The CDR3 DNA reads TGTGCCAGCAGTTCCTCCGGGACTAATCTCTTC. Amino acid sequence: CASSSSGTNLF.

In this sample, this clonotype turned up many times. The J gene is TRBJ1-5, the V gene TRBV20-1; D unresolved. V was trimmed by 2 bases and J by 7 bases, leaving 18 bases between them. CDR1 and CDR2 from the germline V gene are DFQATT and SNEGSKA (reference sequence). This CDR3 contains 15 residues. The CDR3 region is CSARWGPSEIQPQHF. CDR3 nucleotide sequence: TGCAGTGCTAGATGGGGTCCCAGCGAGATCCAGCCCCAGCATTTT.

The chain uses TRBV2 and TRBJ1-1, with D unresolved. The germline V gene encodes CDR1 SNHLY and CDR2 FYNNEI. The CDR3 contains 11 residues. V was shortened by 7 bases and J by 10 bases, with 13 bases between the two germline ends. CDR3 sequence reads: CASTVQVTAFF. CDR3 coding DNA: TGTGCCAGCACGGTGCAGGTAACAGCTTTCTTT.

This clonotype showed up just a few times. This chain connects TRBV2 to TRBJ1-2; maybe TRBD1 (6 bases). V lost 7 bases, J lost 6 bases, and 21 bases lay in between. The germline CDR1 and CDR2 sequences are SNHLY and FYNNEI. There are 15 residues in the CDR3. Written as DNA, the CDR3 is TGTGCCAGCAACTTGGGGGCAGGGTCTTATCATGGCTACACCTTC. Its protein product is CASNLGAGSYHGYTF.